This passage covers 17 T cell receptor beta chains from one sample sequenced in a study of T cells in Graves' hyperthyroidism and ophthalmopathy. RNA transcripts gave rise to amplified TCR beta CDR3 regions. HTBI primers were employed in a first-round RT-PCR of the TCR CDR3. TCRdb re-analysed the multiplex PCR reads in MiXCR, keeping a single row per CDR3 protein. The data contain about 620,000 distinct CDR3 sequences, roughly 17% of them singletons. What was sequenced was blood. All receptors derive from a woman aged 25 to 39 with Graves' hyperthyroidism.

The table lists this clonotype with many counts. The CDR3 loop is CASSPGLAGEGDTQYF. The DNA of the CDR3 is TGTGCCAGCAGTCCGGGACTAGCGGGAGAAGGAGATACGCAGTATTTT. V gene TRBV12-3 or TRBV12-4 combines with J gene TRBJ2-3; 14 nucleotides line up with TRBD2. V shed 5 bases, J shed 5 bases, and the junction held 6 bases outside the gene matches. The CDR3 consists of 16 residues.

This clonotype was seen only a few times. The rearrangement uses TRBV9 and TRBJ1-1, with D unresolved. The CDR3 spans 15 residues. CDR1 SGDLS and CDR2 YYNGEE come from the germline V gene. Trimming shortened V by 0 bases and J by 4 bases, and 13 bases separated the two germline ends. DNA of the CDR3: TGTGCCAGCAGCGTAGATTGGCAGGCTGGCACTGAAGCTTTCTTT. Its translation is CASSVDWQAGTEAFF.

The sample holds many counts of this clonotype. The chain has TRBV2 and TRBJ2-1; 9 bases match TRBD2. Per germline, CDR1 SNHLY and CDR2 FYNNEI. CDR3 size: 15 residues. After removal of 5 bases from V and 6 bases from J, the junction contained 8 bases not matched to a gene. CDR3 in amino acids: CASSNIAGARNEQFF. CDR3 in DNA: TGTGCCAGCAGTAACATAGCGGGAGCCCGCAATGAGCAGTTCTTC.

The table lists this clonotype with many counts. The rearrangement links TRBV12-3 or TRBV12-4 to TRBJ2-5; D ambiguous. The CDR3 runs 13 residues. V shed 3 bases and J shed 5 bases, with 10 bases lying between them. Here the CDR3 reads CASSFWGGETQYF. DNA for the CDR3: TGTGCCAGCAGTTTCTGGGGTGGCGAGACCCAGTACTTC.

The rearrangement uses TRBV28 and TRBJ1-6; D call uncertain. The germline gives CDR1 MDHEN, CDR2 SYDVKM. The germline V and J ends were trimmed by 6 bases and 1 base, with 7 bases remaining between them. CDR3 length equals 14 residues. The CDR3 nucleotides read TGTGCCAGCAGGCGGGAATCCTATAATTCACCCCTCCACTTT. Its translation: CASRRESYNSPLHF.

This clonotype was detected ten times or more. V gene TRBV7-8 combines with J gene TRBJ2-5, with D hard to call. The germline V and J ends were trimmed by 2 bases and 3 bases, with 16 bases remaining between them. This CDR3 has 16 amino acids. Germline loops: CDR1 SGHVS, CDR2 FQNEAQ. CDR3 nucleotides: TGTGCCAGCAGCTTATTATACGCCGGGCTGGAAGAGACCCAGTACTTC. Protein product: CASSLLYAGLEETQYF.

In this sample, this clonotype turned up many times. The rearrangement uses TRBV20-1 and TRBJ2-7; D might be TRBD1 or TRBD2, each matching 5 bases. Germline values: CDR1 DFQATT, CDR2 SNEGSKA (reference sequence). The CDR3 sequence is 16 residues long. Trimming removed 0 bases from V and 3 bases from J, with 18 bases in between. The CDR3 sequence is CSAREYGVGQYYEQYF. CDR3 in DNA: TGCAGTGCTAGAGAGTACGGGGTGGGGCAATACTACGAGCAGTACTTC.

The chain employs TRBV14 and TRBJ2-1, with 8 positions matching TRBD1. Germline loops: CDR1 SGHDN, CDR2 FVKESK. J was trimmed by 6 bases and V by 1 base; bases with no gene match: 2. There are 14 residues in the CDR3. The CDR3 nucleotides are TGTGCCAGCAGCCAAGCGACAGGGGCCAATGAGCAGTTCTTC. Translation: CASSQATGANEQFF.

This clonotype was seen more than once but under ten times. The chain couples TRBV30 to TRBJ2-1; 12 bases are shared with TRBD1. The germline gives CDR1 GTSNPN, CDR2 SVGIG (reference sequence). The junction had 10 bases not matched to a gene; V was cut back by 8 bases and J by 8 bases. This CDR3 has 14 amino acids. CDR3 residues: CAAGTGGASHEQFF. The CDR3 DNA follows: TGTGCCGCCGGGACAGGGGGCGCGTCCCATGAGCAGTTCTTC.

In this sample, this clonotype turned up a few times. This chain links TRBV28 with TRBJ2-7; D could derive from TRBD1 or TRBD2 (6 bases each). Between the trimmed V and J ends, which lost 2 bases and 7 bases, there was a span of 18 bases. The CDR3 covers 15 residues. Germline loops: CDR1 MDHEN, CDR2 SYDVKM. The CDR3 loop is CASSLRGARRREQYF. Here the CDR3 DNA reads TGTGCCAGCAGTTTAAGGGGGGCGCGCCGGAGAGAGCAGTACTTC.

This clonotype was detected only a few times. The CDR3 region has the DNA TGTGCCAGTAGTTACCGGGACACAAATCAGCCCCAGCATTTT. Amino acid sequence: CASSYRDTNQPQHF. V usage is TRBV19 and J usage is TRBJ1-5; D might be TRBD1 (6 bases). Germline V gives CDR1 LNHDA, CDR2 SQIVND (reference sequence). V was clipped by 5 bases and J by 4 bases, with 12 bases between them. CDR3 length: 14 amino acids.

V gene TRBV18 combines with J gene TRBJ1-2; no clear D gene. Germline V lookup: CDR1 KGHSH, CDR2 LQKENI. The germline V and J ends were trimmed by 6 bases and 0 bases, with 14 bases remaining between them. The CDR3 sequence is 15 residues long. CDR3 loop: CASSPPRLANYGYTF. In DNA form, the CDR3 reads TGTGCCAGCTCCCCCCCGCGCCTCGCTAACTATGGCTACACCTTC.

The CDR3: CATSDPGQGKNIQYF. CDR3 in DNA: TGTGCCACCAGCGATCCCGGACAGGGGAAAAACATTCAGTACTTC. This sequence joins TRBV24-1 and TRBJ2-4, with 9 bases that match TRBD1. CDR3 length: 15 amino acids. V lost 7 bases to trimming and J lost 4 bases; unmatched junction nucleotides: 7. Germline V gives CDR1 KGHDR, CDR2 SFDVKD.

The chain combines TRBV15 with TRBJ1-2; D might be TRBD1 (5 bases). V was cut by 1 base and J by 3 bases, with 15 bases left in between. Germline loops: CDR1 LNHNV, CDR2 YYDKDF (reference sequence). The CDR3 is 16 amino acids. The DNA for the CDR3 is TGTGCCACCAGCAGAGCCTCGGGGGGATTCTACTATGGCTACACCTTC. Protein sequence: CATSRASGGFYYGYTF.

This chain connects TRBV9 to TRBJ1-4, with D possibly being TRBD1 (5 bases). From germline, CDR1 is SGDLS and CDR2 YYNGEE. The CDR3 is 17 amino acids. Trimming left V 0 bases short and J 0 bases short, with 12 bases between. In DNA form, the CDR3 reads TGTGCCAGCAGCGTAGGGGGACGACTTTCAACTAATGAAAAACTGTTTTTT. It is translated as CASSVGGRLSTNEKLFF. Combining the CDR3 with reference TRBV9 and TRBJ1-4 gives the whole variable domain DSGVTQTPKHLITATGQRVTLRCSPRSGDLSVYWYQQSLDQGLQFLIQYYNGEERAKGNILERFSAQQFPDLHSELNLSSLELGDSALYFCASSVGGRLSTNEKLFFGSGTQLSVL.

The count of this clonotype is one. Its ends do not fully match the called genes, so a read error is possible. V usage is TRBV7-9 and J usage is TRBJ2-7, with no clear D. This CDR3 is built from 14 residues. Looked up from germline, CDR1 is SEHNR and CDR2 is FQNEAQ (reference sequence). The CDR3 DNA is TGTGCCAGCAGCTTAAGTGGCGGTAGCTACGAGCGGTACTTC. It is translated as CASSLSGGSYERYF.

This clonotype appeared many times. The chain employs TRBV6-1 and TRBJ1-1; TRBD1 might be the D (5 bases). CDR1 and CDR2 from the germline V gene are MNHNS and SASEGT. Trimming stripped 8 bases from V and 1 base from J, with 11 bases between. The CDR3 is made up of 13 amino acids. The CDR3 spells CASSGQPNTEAFF. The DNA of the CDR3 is TGTGCCAGCTCCGGACAACCGAACACTGAAGCTTTCTTT.